This T cell receptor beta chain was found in a study of T cell responses to AZD1222 COVID-19 vaccine. Study at large: Doses given second, at about 4 or about 12 weeks, were pooled.

This clone was counted between two and nine times. Its antigen remains unidentified. Generated by immunoSEQ multiplex PCR, the TCRdb table keeps only in-frame clones and is missing some. The sample consists of 100,000 to 150,000 clones, around nine tenths of them appearing once. Study-wide results and caveats: Among those given AZD1222, only 5 to 7 were seropositive at baseline. A rise in Spike-specific TCR breadth and depth followed two AZD1222 doses. At 160-218 and 743-854, vaccine-associated CD4 TCRs were dominant, and they spanned spike.

V was clipped by 7 bases and J by 0 bases, with 14 bases between them. Germline CDR1 and CDR2: LNHDA and SQIVND (reference sequence). This CDR3 contains 15 residues. The chain uses TRBV19 and TRBJ2-3; D unresolved. The sample was peripheral blood, taken on day 0 of AZD1222 vaccination. This TCR came from an adult in good health. The CDR3 DNA reads as TGTGCCAGTACCCCCTTTGTAGATAGCACAGATACGCAGTATTTT. Amino acids: CASTPFVDSTDTQYF. The full variable domain, with the rest looked up from reference TRBV19 and TRBJ2-3, is DGGITQSPKYLFRKEGQNVTLSCEQNLNHDAMYWYRQDPGQGLRLIYYSQIVNDFQKGDIAEGYSVSREKKESFPLTVTSAQKNPTAFYLCASTPFVDSTDTQYFGPGTRLTVL.